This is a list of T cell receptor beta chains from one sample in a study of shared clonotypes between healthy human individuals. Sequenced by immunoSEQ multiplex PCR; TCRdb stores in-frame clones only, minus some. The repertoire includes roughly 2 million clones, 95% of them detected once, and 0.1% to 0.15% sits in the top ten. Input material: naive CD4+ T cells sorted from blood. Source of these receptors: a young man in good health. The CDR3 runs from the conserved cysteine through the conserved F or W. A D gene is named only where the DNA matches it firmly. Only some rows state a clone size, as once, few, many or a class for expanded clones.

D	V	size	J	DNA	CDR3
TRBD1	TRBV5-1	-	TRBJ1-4	TGCGCCAGCAGCTCGCGACCGGGACAGGGGGCGGAAAAACTGTTTTTT	CASSSRPGQGAEKLFF
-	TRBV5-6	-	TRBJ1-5	TGTGCCAGCAGCTTAAAAAAGGGTCAACAGCCCCAGCATTTT	CASSLKKGQQPQHF
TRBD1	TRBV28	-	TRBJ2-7	TGTGCCAGCAGTTCAACCGGGACAGGGCACTCCTACGAGCAGTACTTC	CASSSTGTGHSYEQYF
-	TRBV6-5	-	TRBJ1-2	TGTGCCAGCACCGACGGGGGGCGGCCTGCGGGCTACACCTTC	CASTDGGRPAGYTF
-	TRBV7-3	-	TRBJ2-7	TGTGCCAGCAGCTTCGGTAACGGTCCCTACGAGCAGTACTTC	CASSFGNGPYEQYF
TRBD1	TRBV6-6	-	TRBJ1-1	TGTGCCAGCAGACTCGGGACAGGGGGCGCGAACACTGAAGCTTTCTTT	CASRLGTGGANTEAFF
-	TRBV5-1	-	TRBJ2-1	TGCGCCAGCAGCCCCCGAGCCCCCTGGAGTGAGCAGTTCTTC	CASSPRAPWSEQFF
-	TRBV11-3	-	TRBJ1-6	TGTGCCAGCAGCTTAGAGGGGCCGCGAAAAAGCTCCTATAATTCACCCCTCCACTTT	CASSLEGPRKSSYNSPLHF
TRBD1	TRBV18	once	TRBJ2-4	TGTGCCAGCTCACTCGGACAGGGCGACATTCAGTACTTC	CASSLGQGDIQYF
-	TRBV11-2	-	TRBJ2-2	TGTGCCAGCAGTCGACCGGGCCACTCCTGGCTGTTTTTT	CASSRPGHSWLFF
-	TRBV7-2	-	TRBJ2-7	TGTGCCAGCAGCTACCTCCTCGGCTCCTACGAGCAGTACTTC	CASSYLLGSYEQYF
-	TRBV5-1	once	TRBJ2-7	TGCGCCAGCGCGTGGGCGGGCAGGGCCGTAACCTACGAGCAGTACTTC	CASAWAGRAVTYEQYF
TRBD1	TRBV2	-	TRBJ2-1	TGTGCCAGCAGTGACCCGACAGGGTCCAAGAGTACATATGAGCAGTTCTTC	CASSDPTGSKSTYEQFF
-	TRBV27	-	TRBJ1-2	TGTGCCAGCAGTTTAGGGGCAGGGGACGGCTTCTATGGCTACACCTTC	CASSLGAGDGFYGYTF
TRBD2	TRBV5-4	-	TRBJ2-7	TGTGCCAGCAGCTTGCGCCAGCGGGGGGGCGTCGAGCAGTACTTC	CASSLRQRGGVEQYF
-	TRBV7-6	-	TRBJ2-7	TGTGCCAGCAGCCCACTTAGGATTCCCTACGAGCAGTACTTC	CASSPLRIPYEQYF
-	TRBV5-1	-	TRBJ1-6	TGCGCCAGCAGCTCGGACGTCGGGTCACCCCTCCACTTT	CASSSDVGSPLHF
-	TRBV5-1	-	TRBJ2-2	TGCGCCAGCAGCCCCCGAGTGGAGACTAAGTCGAACACCGGGGAGCTGTTTTTT	CASSPRVETKSNTGELFF
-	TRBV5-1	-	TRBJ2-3	TGCGCCAGCAGCCCCTACACAGATACGCAGTATTTT	CASSPYTDTQYF
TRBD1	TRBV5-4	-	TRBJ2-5	TGTGCCAGCAGCTCCCCGACAGGGGGCGTTGGTGGAGAGACCCAGTACTTC	CASSSPTGGVGGETQYF
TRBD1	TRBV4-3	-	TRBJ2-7	TGCGCCAGCAGCCAAGGTGTACAGGGGTACAACTACGAGCAGTACTTC	CASSQGVQGYNYEQYF
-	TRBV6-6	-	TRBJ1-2	TGTGCCACCTCCCGGCACCTCTATGGCTACACCTTC	CATSRHLYGYTF
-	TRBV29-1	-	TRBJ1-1	TGCAGCGTTGAAGGGAAGGTAGTGTCCACTGAAGCTTTCTTT	CSVEGKVVSTEAFF
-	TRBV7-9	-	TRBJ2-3	TGTGCCAGCAGCTTTGGGTCTACGGGAGTGACAAGCACAGATACGCAGTATTTT	CASSFGSTGVTSTDTQYF
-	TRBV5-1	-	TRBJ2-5	TGCGCCAGCAGCTCGCGACAGCTTAGGGCAGAGACCCAGTACTTC	CASSSRQLRAETQYF
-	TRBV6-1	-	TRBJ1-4	TGTGCCAGCAGTGAAGACCCAGGGTGGTGGGCAAAACTGTTTTTT	CASSEDPGWWAKLFF
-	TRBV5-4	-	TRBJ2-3	TGTGCCAGCAGCTCCGCTCAGGGTGGGGGGACAGATACGCAGTATTTT	CASSSAQGGGTDTQYF
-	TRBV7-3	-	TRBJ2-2	TGTGCCAGCAGCCATGGGGCGAACACCGGGGAGCTGTTTTTT	CASSHGANTGELFF
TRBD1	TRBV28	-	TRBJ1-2	TGTGCCAGCAGTGGCGGCTCGACAGGGGTCGTCTATGGCTACACCTTC	CASSGGSTGVVYGYTF
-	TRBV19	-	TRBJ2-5	TGTGCCAGTAGTAACGGACAGTTACAAGAGACCCAGTACTTC	CASSNGQLQETQYF
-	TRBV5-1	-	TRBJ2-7	TGCGCCAGCAGCCCCGACACCAGGGGATACGAGCAGTACTTC	CASSPDTRGYEQYF
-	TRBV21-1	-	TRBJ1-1	TGTGCCAGCCGCAAGGGTAGTCGGGGGGACACTGAAGCTTTCTTT	CASRKGSRGDTEAFF
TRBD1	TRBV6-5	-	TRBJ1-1	TGTGCCAGCAGGTCGGGACAGGGGGCGAAAGAAGCTTTCTTT	CASRSGQGAKEAFF
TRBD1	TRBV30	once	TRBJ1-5	TGTGCCTGGAGTGGGACAGGAACCGTAGGACAGCCCCAGCATTTT	CAWSGTGTVGQPQHF
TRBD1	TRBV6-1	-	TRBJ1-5	TGTGCCAGCAGCCCGGGACAGGTATTTTTTCAGCCCCAGCATTTT	CASSPGQVFFQPQHF
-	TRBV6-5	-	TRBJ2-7	TGTGCCAGCAGTTACTTACAGGGAGGCGAGCAGTACTTC	CASSYLQGGEQYF
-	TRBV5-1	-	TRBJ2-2	TGCGCCAGCAGCTTGGTACCCGATCCGATCACCGGGGAGCTGTTTTTT	CASSLVPDPITGELFF
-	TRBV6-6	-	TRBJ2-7	TGTGCCAGCAGTTACGATAGATCCTACGAGCAGTACTTC	CASSYDRSYEQYF
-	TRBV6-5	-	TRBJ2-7	TGTGCCAGCAAGGCAGATTACGGCTACGAGCAGTACTTC	CASKADYGYEQYF
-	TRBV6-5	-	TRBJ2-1	TGTGCCAGCAGCGGAGGGGGTGAGCAGTTCTTC	CASSGGGEQFF
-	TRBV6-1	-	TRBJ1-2	TGTGCCAGCAGTGAAGCGCGGGGCTACACCTTC	CASSEARGYTF
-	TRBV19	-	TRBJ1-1	TGTGCCAGTAGTAGACTCCCCGGTCCCGCTGGGACTGAAGCTTTCTTT	CASSRLPGPAGTEAFF
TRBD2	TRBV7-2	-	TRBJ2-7	TGTGCCAGCAGCAAAGCGACTAGCGGGAGATTTGAGGAGCAGTACTTC	CASSKATSGRFEEQYF
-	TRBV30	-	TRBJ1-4	TGTGCCTGGAGAGGAGCTGATGAAAAACTGTTTTTT	CAWRGADEKLFF
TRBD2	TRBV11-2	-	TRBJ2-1	TGTGCCAGCAGCTCTACTCGGGGGGACAATGAGCAGTTCTTC	CASSSTRGDNEQFF
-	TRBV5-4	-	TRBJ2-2	TGTGCCAGCAGCTCTCGGACTCCTACGAACACCGGGGAGCTGTTTTTT	CASSSRTPTNTGELFF
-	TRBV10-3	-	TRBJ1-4	TGTGCCATCAGTGAGTCAGGGGGGATGGAAAAACTGTTTTTT	CAISESGGMEKLFF